The 5 T cell receptor beta chains reported below all come from one sample, sequenced in a study of blood T cells in healthy people across ages. The second PCR ran roughly 7 to 12 cycles with a sample-barcoded 5' primer and J-beta primers. From the 5' RACE reads, TCRdb called clonotypes with MiXCR, one entry per CDR3 protein. The sample includes about 640,000 distinct CDR3 sequences, about 53% of them seen just once. Sequencing was performed on blood. These receptors came from a man aged 60 to 69 in good health.

Note on this clonotype: Its ends do not fully match the called genes, so a read error is possible. The chain uses TRBV5-6 and TRBJ2-1; D unresolved. CDR3 length equals 13 residues. Germline V gene sequence: CDR1 SGHDT, CDR2 YYEEEE. CDR3 bases: TGTACCAGCAGGATCGTGGGGTACAATGAGCAGTTCTTC. Translating gives CTSRIVGYNEQFF.

A few counts support this clonotype. This sequence joins TRBV20-1 and TRBJ2-1; the D gene could be TRBD1 or TRBD2 (6 bases each). Trimming removed 5 bases at V and 0 bases at J, with 11 bases between. CDR1 is DFQATT, CDR2 SNEGSKA, per germline (reference sequence). The CDR3 is 14 residues long. The CDR3 sequence: CSASRGPSYNEQFF. In nucleotides, the CDR3 is TGCAGTGCTTCCCGGGGGCCCTCCTACAATGAGCAGTTCTTC.

DNA for the CDR3: TGTGCCAGTACGGACACGGGAAGTACCTACAATGAGCAGTTCTTC. This sequence encodes CASTDTGSTYNEQFF. This chain links TRBV28 with TRBJ2-1, with D perhaps TRBD1 or TRBD2 (5 bases each). The length of the CDR3 is 15 residues. The V end lost 9 bases, the J end lost 2 bases, and 17 bases lay between the germline ends. Per germline, CDR1 MDHEN and CDR2 SYDVKM. The full variable domain, completed using reference TRBV28 and TRBJ2-1, is DVKVTQSSRYLVKRTGEKVFLECVQDMDHENMFWYRQDPGLGLRLIYFSYDVKMKEKGDIPEGYSVSREKKERFSLILESASTNQTSMYLCASTDTGSTYNEQFFGPGTRLTVL.

This chain uses TRBV5-1 with TRBJ2-5, with a possible D match to TRBD1 (6 bases). Germline CDR1 and CDR2: SGHRS and YFSETQ. The CDR3 sequence is 15 residues long. Trimming removed 0 bases at V and 5 bases at J, with 14 bases between. The DNA for the CDR3 is TGCGCCAGCAGCTTGGAGTGGGGGCCGGGGGAGACCCAGTACTTC. It yields the protein CASSLEWGPGETQYF. Full variable domain (missing parts from reference TRBV5-1 and TRBJ2-5): KAGVTQTPRYLIKTRGQQVTLSCSPISGHRSVSWYQQTPGQGLQFLFEYFSETQRNKGNFPGRFSGRQFSNSRSEMNVSTLELGDSALYLCASSLEWGPGETQYFGPGTRLLVL.

The chain uses TRBV9 and TRBJ2-7; 9 bases map to TRBD1. Matching the DNA end better, TRBJ2-5 makes the J call doubtful. CDR1 is SGDLS, CDR2 YYNGEE, per germline. The CDR3 has 15 residues. The CDR3 region has the DNA TGTGCCAGCAGCGTAGTAGTGGGACAGGGTGAGACCCAGTACTTC. It is translated as CASSVVVGQGETQYF.